Following are 4 T cell receptor beta chains from one sample sequenced in a study of immune heterogeneity within non-small cell lung tumors. Bulk tumor gDNA, 450 to 600 ng per sample, served as the TCR template. Each primary tumor yielded several biopsies, collected far apart from one another at surgery. Undergoing curative surgery were patients whose non-small cell lung cancer was untreated and newly diagnosed. It was with 32 V and 13 J primers that multiplex PCR amplified TCR beta CDR3. TCRdb analysed the multiplex PCR reads with MiXCR anew, one entry per CDR3 protein. Among about 15,000 distinct CDR3 sequences listed, roughly 30% were seen once. The sequenced material came from lung tumor tissue. The receptors here all came from a man aged 40-49 years with non-small cell lung cancer.

The rearrangement joins TRBV28 to TRBJ2-7; TRBD2 matches at 9 bases. Germline V gene sequence: CDR1 MDHEN, CDR2 SYDVKM. J gave up 5 bases and V 4 bases, and 9 bases lay outside the gene matches. The CDR3 extends over 15 amino acids. The CDR3 here is CASSSAGGGPHEQYF. CDR3 DNA: TGTGCCAGCAGTTCCGCGGGGGGGGGGCCCCACGAGCAGTACTTC.

This clonotype has a count of ten or more. The CDR3 spells CASSQDNAGGYGYTF. CDR3 DNA: TGCGCCAGCAGCCAAGATAATGCAGGGGGTTATGGCTACACCTTC. V gene TRBV4-3 combines with J gene TRBJ1-2; 7 bases fit TRBD1. The CDR3 loop spans 15 amino acids. V lost 0 bases and J lost 5; bases outside the gene matches: 6. Germline loops: CDR1 LGHNA, CDR2 YSLEER.

With respect to this clonotype: A much larger clone sits a single nucleotide away, making a read error possible. The chain couples TRBV6-5 to TRBJ2-7; perhaps TRBD1 as D (6 bases). CDR1 is MNHEY and CDR2 is SVGAGI in the germline V gene. The CDR3 has 14 residues. The CDR3 here is CASSYAGELYEHYF. CDR3 coding DNA: TGTGCCAGCAGTTACGCAGGGGAACTCTACGAGCATTACTTC.

By sample fraction, this clonotype is medium-sized (0.01 to 0.1%). The chain couples TRBV6-1 to TRBJ1-1, with 11 bases that match TRBD1. With 5 bases clipped from V and 4 bases from J, the junction kept 9 bases outside the gene matches. The germline V gene encodes CDR1 MNHNS and CDR2 SASEGT. The CDR3 totals 16 residues. The CDR3 loop reads CASSRRTGTGGTEAFF. CDR3 DNA: TGTGCCAGCAGTCGACGGACCGGGACAGGGGGCACTGAAGCTTTCTTT.